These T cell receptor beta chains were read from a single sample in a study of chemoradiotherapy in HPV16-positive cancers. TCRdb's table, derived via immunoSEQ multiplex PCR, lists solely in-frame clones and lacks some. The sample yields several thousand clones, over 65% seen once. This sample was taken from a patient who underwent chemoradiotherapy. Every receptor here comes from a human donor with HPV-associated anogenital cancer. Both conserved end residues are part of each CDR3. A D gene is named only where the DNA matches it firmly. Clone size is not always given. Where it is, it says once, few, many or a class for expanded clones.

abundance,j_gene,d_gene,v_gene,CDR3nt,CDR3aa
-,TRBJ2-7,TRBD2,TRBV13,TGTGCCAGCAGCTTAGCTGTAGCGGGAGGAGGAGAGCAGTACTTC,CASSLAVAGGGEQYF
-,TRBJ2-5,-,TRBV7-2,TGTGCCAGCAGCTTGATGTATCACCAAGAGACCCAGTACTTC,CASSLMYHQETQYF
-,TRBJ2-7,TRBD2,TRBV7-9,TGTGCCAGCAGCCCTGTGGGGCTAGCGGGAATTTACGAGCAGTACTTC,CASSPVGLAGIYEQYF
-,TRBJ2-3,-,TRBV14,TGTGCCAGCAGCGGCACCCTCACAGATACGCAGTATTTT,CASSGTLTDTQYF
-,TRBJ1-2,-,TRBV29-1,TGCAGCGTTGAAATGGGTAGGGGCTATGGCTACACCTTC,CSVEMGRGYGYTF
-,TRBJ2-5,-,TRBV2,TGTGCCAGCAGTGTGTCCCAAGAGACCCAGTACTTC,CASSVSQETQYF
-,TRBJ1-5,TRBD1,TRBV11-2,TGTGCCAGCAGCCGAACCACAGGGGCCCGGGGTCAGCCCCAGCATTTT,CASSRTTGARGQPQHF
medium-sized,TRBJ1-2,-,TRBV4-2,TGTGCCAGCAGCCAAGAGGGGTTAGGGGGGCACGGCTATGGCTACACCTTC,CASSQEGLGGHGYGYTF
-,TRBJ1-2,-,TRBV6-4,TGTGCCAGCAGTGACTTTGGCAGGGGCTATGGCTACACCTTC,CASSDFGRGYGYTF
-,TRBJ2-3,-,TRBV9,TGTGCCAGCAGCCCAGGGGGGGGGACTCAGCAGTATTTT,CASSPGGGTQQYF
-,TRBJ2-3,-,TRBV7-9,TGTGCCAGCAGCCCCCTGGCAGGGACCGATACGCAGTATTTT,CASSPLAGTDTQYF
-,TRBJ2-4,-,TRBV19,TGTGCCAGTTCCGGAGGGGAGTGGTACATTCAGTACTTC,CASSGGEWYIQYF
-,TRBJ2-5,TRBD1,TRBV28,TGTGCCAGCAGTTCTCAACAGGGGACAGAGACCCAGTACTTC,CASSSQQGTETQYF
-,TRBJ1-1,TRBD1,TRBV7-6,TGTGCCAGCAGCTTATGGGGACAGGGGGGATCCACTGAAGCTTTCTTT,CASSLWGQGGSTEAFF
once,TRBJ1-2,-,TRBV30,TGTGCCTGGAGACAGACGGGACCCCTTTGGGGCTACACCTTC,CAWRQTGPLWGYTF